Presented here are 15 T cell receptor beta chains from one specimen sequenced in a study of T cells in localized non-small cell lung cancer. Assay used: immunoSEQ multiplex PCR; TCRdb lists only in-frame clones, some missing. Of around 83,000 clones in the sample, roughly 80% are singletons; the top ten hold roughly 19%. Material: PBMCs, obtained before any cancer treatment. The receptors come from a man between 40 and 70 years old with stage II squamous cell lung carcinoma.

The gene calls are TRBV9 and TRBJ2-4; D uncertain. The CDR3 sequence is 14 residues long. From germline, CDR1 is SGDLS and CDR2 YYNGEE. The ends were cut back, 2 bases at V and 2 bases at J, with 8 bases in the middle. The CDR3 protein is CASSVGSSKNIQYF. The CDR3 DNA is TGTGCCAGCAGCGTTGGGTCGTCCAAAAACATTCAGTACTTC.

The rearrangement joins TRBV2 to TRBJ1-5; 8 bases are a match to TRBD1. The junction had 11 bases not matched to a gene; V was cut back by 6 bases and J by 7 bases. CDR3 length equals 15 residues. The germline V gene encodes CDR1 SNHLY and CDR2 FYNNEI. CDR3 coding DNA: TGTGCCAGCAGGGCCCAAGGGACAGGAAACCAGCCCCAGCATTTT. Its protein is CASRAQGTGNQPQHF.

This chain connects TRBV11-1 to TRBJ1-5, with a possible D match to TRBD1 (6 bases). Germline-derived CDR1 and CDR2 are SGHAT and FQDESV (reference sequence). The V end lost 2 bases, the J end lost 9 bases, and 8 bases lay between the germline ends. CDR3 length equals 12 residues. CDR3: CASSLRGGPQHF. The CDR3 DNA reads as TGTGCCAGCAGCTTAAGAGGGGGGCCCCAGCATTTT.

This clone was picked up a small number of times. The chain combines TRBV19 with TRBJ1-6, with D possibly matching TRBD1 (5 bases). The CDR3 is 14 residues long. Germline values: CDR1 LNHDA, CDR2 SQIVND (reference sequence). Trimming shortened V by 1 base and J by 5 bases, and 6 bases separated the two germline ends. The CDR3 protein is CASSIARDNSPLHF. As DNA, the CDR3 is TGTGCCAGTAGTATAGCCAGGGATAATTCACCCCTCCACTTT.

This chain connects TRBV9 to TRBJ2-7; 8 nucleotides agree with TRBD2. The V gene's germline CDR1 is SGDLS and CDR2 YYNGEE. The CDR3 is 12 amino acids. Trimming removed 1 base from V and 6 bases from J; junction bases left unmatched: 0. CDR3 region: CASSVREGEQYF. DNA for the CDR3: TGTGCCAGCAGCGTACGGGAGGGCGAGCAGTACTTC.

In DNA form, the CDR3 reads TGTGCCAGCAGCTTAGTGGGGGAAACCGGCGGTGAGCAGTTCTTC. Protein: CASSLVGETGGEQFF. The chain carries TRBV7-2 and TRBJ2-1, with D perhaps matching TRBD1 or TRBD2 (5 bases each). The germline gives CDR1 SGHTA, CDR2 FQGNSA. The CDR3 runs to 15 residues. V was clipped by 1 base and J by 9 bases, with 16 bases between them.

The CDR3 is CASSEALRNYGYTF. CDR3 in DNA: TGTGCCAGCAGTGAAGCGCTTCGGAACTATGGCTACACCTTC. The chain combines TRBV2 with TRBJ1-2; D gene unclear. Germline CDR1 reads SNHLY; CDR2 reads FYNNEI. V was pared by 0 bases and J by 2 bases, with 7 bases between. CDR3 size: 14 residues.

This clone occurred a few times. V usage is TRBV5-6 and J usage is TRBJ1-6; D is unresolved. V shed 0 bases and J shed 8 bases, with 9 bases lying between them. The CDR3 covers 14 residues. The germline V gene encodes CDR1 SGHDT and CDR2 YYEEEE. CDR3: CASSLVGLDSPLHF. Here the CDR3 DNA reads TGTGCCAGCAGCTTGGTGGGTCTGGATTCACCCCTCCACTTT.

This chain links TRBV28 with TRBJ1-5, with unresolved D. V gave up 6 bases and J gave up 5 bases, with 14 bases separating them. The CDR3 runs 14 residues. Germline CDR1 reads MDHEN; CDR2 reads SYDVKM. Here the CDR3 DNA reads TGTGCCAGCAGCCTACAGTACGGGGATCAGCCCCAGCATTTT. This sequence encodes CASSLQYGDQPQHF.

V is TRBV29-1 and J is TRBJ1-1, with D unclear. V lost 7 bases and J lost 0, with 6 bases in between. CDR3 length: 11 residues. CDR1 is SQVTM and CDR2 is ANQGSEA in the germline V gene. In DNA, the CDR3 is TGCAGCGCGACTCTGAACACTGAAGCTTTCTTT. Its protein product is CSATLNTEAFF. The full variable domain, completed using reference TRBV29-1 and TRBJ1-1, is SAVISQKPSRDICQRGTSLTIQCQVDSQVTMMFWYRQQPGQSLTLIATANQGSEATYESGFVIDKFPISRPNLTFSTLTVSNMSPEDSSIYLCSATLNTEAFFGQGTRLTVV.

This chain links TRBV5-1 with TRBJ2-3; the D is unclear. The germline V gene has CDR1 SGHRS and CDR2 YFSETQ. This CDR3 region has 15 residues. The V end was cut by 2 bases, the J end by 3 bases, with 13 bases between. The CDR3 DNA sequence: TGCGCCAGCAGCTTAACGACCGGTGGGACAGATACGCAGTATTTT. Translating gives CASSLTTGGTDTQYF.

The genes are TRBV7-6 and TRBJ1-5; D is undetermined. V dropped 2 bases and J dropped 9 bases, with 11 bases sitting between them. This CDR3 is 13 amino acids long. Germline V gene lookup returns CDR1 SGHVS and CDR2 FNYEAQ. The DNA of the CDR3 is TGTGCCAGCAGCTTAACCCTCGGAGGGCCCCAGCATTTT. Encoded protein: CASSLTLGGPQHF.

CDR3 nucleotides: TGTGCCAGCAGCGTAGGAGGGCAGGGGAATCAGCCCCAGCATTTT. Translation gives CASSVGGQGNQPQHF. The gene calls are TRBV9 and TRBJ1-5; tentative D call: TRBD1 (6 bases). The CDR3 totals 15 residues. CDR1 and CDR2 from the germline V gene are SGDLS and YYNGEE. V lost 0 bases to trimming and J lost 4 bases, with 11 bases between them.

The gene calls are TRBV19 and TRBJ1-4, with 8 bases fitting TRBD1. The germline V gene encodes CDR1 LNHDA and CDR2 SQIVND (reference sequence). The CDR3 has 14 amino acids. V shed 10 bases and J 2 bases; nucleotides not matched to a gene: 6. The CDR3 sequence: CATKQGATNEKLFF. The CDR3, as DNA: TGTGCCACCAAGCAGGGGGCTACTAATGAAAAACTGTTTTTT.

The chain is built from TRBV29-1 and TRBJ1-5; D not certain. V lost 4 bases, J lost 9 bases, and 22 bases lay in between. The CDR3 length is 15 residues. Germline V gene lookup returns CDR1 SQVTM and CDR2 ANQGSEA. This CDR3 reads CSVASGGPLERPQHF. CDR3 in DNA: TGCAGCGTTGCGTCCGGCGGGCCGTTAGAACGGCCCCAGCATTTT.